This T cell receptor beta chain was sequenced in a study of cytomegalovirus exposure and HLA in healthy donors. Looking at the study overall: Among the approximately 420 donors who were genotyped, about 79% fell in the genetic ancestry cluster that is associated with self-reported Caucasian donors. General study findings and limits: Researchers catalogued 160 or so TCR beta chains as cytomegalovirus-associated. There were some V segments, including TRBV6-2 and TRBV6-3, excluded as indistinguishable. Reportedly, diagnosis of cytomegalovirus status by the classifier showed high specificity and sensitivity.

Germline CDR1 MNHNY, CDR2 SVGAGI (reference sequence). The CDR3 spans 16 residues. Deletions cut 8 bases from V and 0 bases from J, with 17 bases between. Use of 60 Vbeta and 13 Jbeta primers characterized the PCR. The assay was immunoSEQ multiplex PCR, and TCRdb's table has in-frame clones only and misses some. Of around 300,000 clones listed, roughly 90% are singletons. On this clone: Its antigen is undetermined.

The chain recombines TRBV6-6 with TRBJ1-3, with D tentatively TRBD1 (5 bases). This receptor was identified in a woman aged 18-29 years in good health and CMV-seronegative. Material for sequencing was PBMCs. CDR3 residues: CASSLGRQGSGNTIYF. In nucleotides, the CDR3 is TGTGCCAGCTCCTTAGGGCGGCAGGGCTCTGGAAACACCATATATTTT.